The TCR beta chain described here comes from a study of shared clonotypes between healthy human individuals. General study points: Blood was the only sampled material, and tissue repertoires likely differ.

The data were produced by immunoSEQ multiplex PCR, yet TCRdb's version contains in-frame clones alone and is incomplete. The sample lists roughly 2.1 million clones, roughly 91% seen once, with 1.5% to 2% in the top ten. The CDR3 sequence is 15 residues long. Trimming shortened V by 4 bases and J by 0 bases, and 12 bases separated the two germline ends. Germline V lookup: CDR1 MNHNY, CDR2 SVGAGI (reference sequence). CD8 cells regarded as naive lacked CD45RO, were positively chosen for CCR7, and omitted terminally differentiated effector memory CD45RA+ cells. Note on this clone: The antigen remains unidentified.

This receptor was identified in a man younger than 35 in good health. Some clones in this sample may be carry-over from other donors' samples. The rearrangement uses TRBV6-6 and TRBJ1-1; the D is unclear. Sequenced input: naive CD8+ T cells from PBMCs. The CDR3 is CASSSLRGMNTEAFF. The CDR3 DNA sequence: TGTGCCAGCAGTTCCCTAAGAGGGATGAACACTGAAGCTTTCTTT.